This T cell receptor (beta chain) derives from a study of CD8 T cells in ankylosing spondylitis. Regarding the study as a whole: Researchers reportedly found disease-linked clones significantly enriched in matched ankylosing spondylitis synovial fluid. Certain motif variants had earlier appeared in reactive arthritis synovial fluid and blood. Characteristic, it appeared, of ankylosing spondylitis blood was a TCR beta motif of roughly eight highly homologous variants.

CDR1 is SGHRS, CDR2 YFSETQ, per germline. Losses at the gene ends were 4 bases for V and 10 bases for J; bases not matched to a gene: 5. The CDR3 is 11 amino acids. This clonotype was observed many times. Its antigen remains unknown. Libraries of TCR beta came from quantitative 5'-RACE with molecular barcodes. One entry per CDR3 protein, called by TCRdb with MiXCR from the 5' RACE reads. This table has some 150,000 distinct CDR3 sequences, over 10% appearing once. Specimen: blood, either unsorted or a sorted T cell fraction (not recorded which). The receptor comes from a female donor with ankylosing spondylitis or in good health (not recorded which). The chain joins TRBV5-1 to TRBJ2-7; 7 positions match TRBD1. The CDR3 reads CASSAQGEQYF. Here the CDR3 DNA reads TGCGCCAGCAGCGCCCAGGGGGAACAGTACTTC. Drawing the rest from reference TRBV5-1 and TRBJ2-7, the complete variable domain is KAGVTQTPRYLIKTRGQQVTLSCSPISGHRSVSWYQQTPGQGLQFLFEYFSETQRNKGNFPGRFSGRQFSNSRSEMNVSTLELGDSALYLCASSAQGEQYFGPGTRLTVT.